This is a list of T cell receptor beta chains from one sample in a study of blood T cell repertoires in COVID-19. Assay used: immunoSEQ multiplex PCR; TCRdb lists only in-frame clones, some missing. The sample includes more than 200,000 clones, approximately 90% of them seen just once. Sequenced input: PBMCs or T cells enriched from blood (not recorded which). The origin of the receptors is a man in his forties who had recovered from COVID-19. The CDR3 runs from the conserved cysteine through the conserved F or W. D genes are given only for firm matches. Rows may omit the clone size; those that give it use once, few, many or a size class.

CDR3,DNA,V,J,D,size
CASSALGTGGVEQYF,TGTGCCAGCAGCGCACTCGGGACAGGGGGGGTCGAGCAGTACTTC,TRBV3-1/TRBV3-2,TRBJ2-7,TRBD1,NA
CASSQDSGGAGEQYF,TGTGCCAGCAGCCAAGATAGCGGGGGGGCGGGTGAGCAGTACTTC,TRBV3-1/TRBV3-2,TRBJ2-7,TRBD2,few
CAWSRQINEKLFF,TGTGCCTGGAGTAGACAGATTAATGAAAAACTGTTTTTT,TRBV30,TRBJ1-4,NA,NA
CASGLVRYSRAGTYNEQFF,TGTGCTAGTGGTTTGGTACGATATTCGCGGGCAGGCACCTACAATGAGCAGTTCTTC,TRBV12-5,TRBJ2-1,NA,once
CASSYRDNAYEQYF,TGTGCCAGCTCGTACCGGGACAACGCCTACGAGCAGTACTTC,TRBV18,TRBJ2-7,NA,few
CASSSTTGGYTF,TGTGCCAGCAGCTCGACGACAGGCGGCTACACCTTC,TRBV6-4,TRBJ1-2,NA,few
CASSLATGVETQYF,TGCGCCAGCAGCTTGGCCACAGGCGTAGAGACCCAGTACTTC,TRBV5-1,TRBJ2-5,NA,NA
CASSTGLVRGETQYF,TGTGCCAGCAGCACCGGACTAGTACGGGGAGAGACCCAGTACTTC,TRBV7-2,TRBJ2-5,TRBD2,NA
CSVAGDRDGRDEQYF,TGCAGCGTTGCGGGGGACCGAGATGGGAGAGACGAGCAGTACTTC,TRBV29-1,TRBJ2-7,NA,NA
CASTKGYGYTF,TGCGCCAGCACAAAGGGGTATGGCTACACCTTC,TRBV5-1,TRBJ1-2,NA,NA
CASSQEAKNTEAFF,TGTGCCAGCTCTCAAGAGGCGAAGAATACTGAAGCTTTCTTT,TRBV18,TRBJ1-1,NA,NA
CSVGDRDNYGYTF,TGCAGCGTTGGGGACAGGGATAACTATGGCTACACCTTC,TRBV29-1,TRBJ1-2,TRBD1,NA
CATSRLGYSNQPQHF,TGTGCCACCAGCAGACTGGGCTATAGCAATCAGCCCCAGCATTTT,TRBV15,TRBJ1-5,NA,NA
CASSARSTARKKDGTEAFF,TGTGCCAGCAGTGCGCGCTCGACAGCAAGAAAAAAGGATGGCACTGAAGCTTTCTTT,TRBV6-4,TRBJ1-1,NA,NA
CASSLQGHAYGYTF,TGTGCCAGCTCACTACAAGGACACGCGTATGGCTACACCTTC,TRBV18,TRBJ1-2,NA,NA
CAWAGQGARETQYF,TGTGCCTGGGCCGGACAGGGGGCGCGAGAGACCCAGTACTTC,TRBV30,TRBJ2-5,TRBD1,NA
CASSLTGDVTEQYF,TGTGCCAGCAGTTTGACAGGGGACGTAACCGAGCAGTACTTC,TRBV5-6,TRBJ2-7,TRBD1,NA